Below, 10 T cell receptor beta chains from the same sample are listed, as sequenced in a study of blood T cell repertoires in COVID-19. Data came from immunoSEQ multiplex PCR; TCRdb stores just in-frame clones and leaves some out. The sample holds about 42,000 clones; about 85% are singletons and the top ten take about 12%. The sample was peripheral blood. These receptors were obtained from a human donor in a cohort sampled during active COVID-19.

The chain recombines TRBV5-6 with TRBJ2-1; D might be TRBD2 (7 bases). The CDR3 sequence is 16 residues long. Between the trimmed V and J ends, which lost 0 bases and 3 bases, there was a span of 13 bases. CDR1 is SGHDT and CDR2 is YYEEEE in the germline V gene. The CDR3 loop reads CASSLDAGAFYNEQFF. CDR3 bases: TGTGCCAGCAGCTTGGACGCGGGGGCCTTCTACAATGAGCAGTTCTTC.

This clone was observed once. The chain couples TRBV18 to TRBJ2-7; 9 bases align to TRBD1. The germline V gene has CDR1 KGHSH and CDR2 LQKENI. CDR3 length equals 14 residues. Trimming removed 1 base from V and 5 bases from J; junction bases left unmatched: 3. The CDR3 sequence is CASSPLGQGDEQYF. In DNA, the CDR3 is TGTGCCAGCTCACCACTGGGACAGGGAGACGAGCAGTACTTC.

V usage is TRBV5-5 and J usage is TRBJ2-4, with D possibly matching TRBD2 (6 bases). Trimming pared 0 bases from V and 8 bases from J, leaving 12 bases between. The CDR3 runs to 14 residues. Per the germline V gene, CDR1 is SGHKS and CDR2 is YYEKEE (reference sequence). As DNA, the CDR3 is TGTGCCAGCAGCTTGGATGTACTAGCTTACATTCAGTACTTC. Protein: CASSLDVLAYIQYF.

This clone was seen only a few times. J is TRBJ2-7 and V is TRBV9; 7 positions match TRBD2. The germline V gene has CDR1 SGDLS and CDR2 YYNGEE. The CDR3 has 14 amino acids. V was pared by 4 bases and J by 7 bases, with 11 bases of the junction left unmatched. The CDR3 DNA sequence: TGTGCCAGCAGCTCCACGACGGGGGGTAGGGAGCAGTACTTC. Amino acid sequence: CASSSTTGGREQYF.

A word on this clone: One end of the junction varies from germline; a read error may be responsible. The chain uses TRBV6-5 and TRBJ1-2, with D uncertain. CDR3 length: 12 amino acids. CDR1 and CDR2 from the germline V gene are MNHEY and SVGAGI. CDR3 amino acids: CASSIEGYGHTF. CDR3 bases: TGTGCCAGCAGTATTGAGGGCTATGGCCACACCTTC.

The chain employs TRBV5-5 and TRBJ2-1; 8 bases map to TRBD2. Germline CDR1 and CDR2: SGHKS and YYEKEE (reference sequence). The CDR3 is 15 residues long. J lost 4 bases, V lost 4 bases, and 7 bases had no gene match. The CDR3 spells CASSPGGTVYNEQFF. The CDR3 coding sequence is TGTGCCAGCAGCCCGGGGGGGACTGTATACAATGAGCAGTTCTTC. The whole variable domain, filled in from reference TRBV5-5 and TRBJ2-1, reads DAGVTQSPTHLIKTRGQQVTLRCSPISGHKSVSWYQQVLGQGPQFIFQYYEKEERGRGNFPDRFSARQFPNYSSELNVNALLLGDSALYLCASSPGGTVYNEQFFGPGTRLTVL.

The chain employs TRBV20-1 and TRBJ1-6; 7 bases match TRBD1. The CDR3 sequence is 11 residues long. CDR1 and CDR2 (germline): DFQATT, SNEGSKA (reference sequence). V lost 6 bases to trimming and J lost 15 bases; unmatched junction nucleotides: 8. The CDR3 DNA reads as TGCAGTGCAAAGACAGGGTTTGACCTCCACTTT. This encodes CSAKTGFDLHF.

This chain connects TRBV30 to TRBJ1-6, with 9 bases that match TRBD1. V shed 2 bases and J 8 bases; nucleotides not matched to a gene: 4. Germline-derived CDR1 and CDR2 are GTSNPN and SVGIG (reference sequence). The CDR3 is 14 residues long. DNA for the CDR3: TGTGCCTGGAGTCCGGGACAGGGTTATTCACCCCTCCACTTT. This sequence encodes CAWSPGQGYSPLHF.

This clone was observed once. The J gene is TRBJ2-5, the V gene TRBV4-1, with D uncertain. The germline V gene has CDR1 MGHRA and CDR2 YSYEKL. The CDR3 is made up of 13 amino acids. Trimming removed 4 bases from V and 7 bases from J, with 13 bases in between. The DNA for the CDR3 is TGCGCCAGCAGCCGCGGCCCTGAGGTGACCCAGTACTTC. It is translated as CASSRGPEVTQYF.

The chain is built from TRBV30 and TRBJ1-1; D is uncertain. The germline V and J ends were trimmed by 0 bases and 8 bases, with 13 bases remaining between them. Germline-derived CDR1 and CDR2 are GTSNPN and SVGIG (reference sequence). The CDR3 loop spans 13 amino acids. CDR3 sequence: CAWSVPSGREAFF. The CDR3 bases are TGTGCCTGGAGTGTACCTTCGGGAAGAGAAGCTTTCTTT.